Given below is one T cell receptor beta chain in context. The antigen is not known. The beta constant-region primer was an equimolar mix of two oligonucleotides covering TRBC1 and TRBC2. Nested alpha and beta constant-region primers with the SP2 primer drove four PCR rounds on ligated cDNA. Using its own MiXCR run on the UMI-ligation and nested PCR reads, TCRdb lists one record per CDR3 protein. The repertoire holds 120,000 to 150,000 distinct CDR3 sequences, approximately 22% seen once, with 0.11% in the top ten. Cells stained for CD3, CD4, CD8, CD45RA, CD27 and viability were sorted into four CD45RA/CD27 subsets. The CDR3 extends over 12 amino acids. Trimming pared 5 bases from V and 2 bases from J, leaving 8 bases between. Germline values: CDR1 SQVTM, CDR2 ANQGSEA. The sample originates from a study of naive and memory T cell subsets. Study-wide results and limits: Clonotypes are single alpha or beta chains, not paired receptors. Expression changes during T cell differentiation may affect RNA-based TCR counts. Naive repertoires, especially CD8, held a few larger clonotypes, possibly memory cells re-expressing CD45RA.

The chain couples TRBV29-1 to TRBJ2-3; D is unresolved. Sequenced sample: naive CD4+ T cells from blood. The source of this sequence is a human donor in good health. Written as DNA, the CDR3 is TGCAGCGTTCGGCAGCCCACAGATACGCAGTATTTT. Its translation is CSVRQPTDTQYF.